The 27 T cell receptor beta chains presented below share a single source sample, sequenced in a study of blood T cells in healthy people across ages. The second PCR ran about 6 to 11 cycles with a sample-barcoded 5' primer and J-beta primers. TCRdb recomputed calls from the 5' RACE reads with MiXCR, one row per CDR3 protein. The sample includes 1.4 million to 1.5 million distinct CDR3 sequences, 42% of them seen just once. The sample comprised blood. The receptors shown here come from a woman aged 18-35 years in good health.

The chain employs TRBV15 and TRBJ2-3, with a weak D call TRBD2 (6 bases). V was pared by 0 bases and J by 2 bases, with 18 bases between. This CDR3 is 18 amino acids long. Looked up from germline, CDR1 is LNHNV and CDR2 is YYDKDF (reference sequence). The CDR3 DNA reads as TGTGCCACCAGCAGAGAGTTCATGACGGGGAGGCCCACAGATACGCAGTATTTT. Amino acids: CATSREFMTGRPTDTQYF.

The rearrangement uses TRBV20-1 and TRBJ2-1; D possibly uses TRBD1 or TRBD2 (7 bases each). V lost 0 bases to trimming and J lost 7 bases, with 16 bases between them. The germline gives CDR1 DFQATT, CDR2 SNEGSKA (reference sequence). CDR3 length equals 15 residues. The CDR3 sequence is CSAREGGGARNEQFF. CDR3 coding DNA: TGCAGTGCTAGAGAGGGAGGGGGCGCGCGGAATGAGCAGTTCTTC.

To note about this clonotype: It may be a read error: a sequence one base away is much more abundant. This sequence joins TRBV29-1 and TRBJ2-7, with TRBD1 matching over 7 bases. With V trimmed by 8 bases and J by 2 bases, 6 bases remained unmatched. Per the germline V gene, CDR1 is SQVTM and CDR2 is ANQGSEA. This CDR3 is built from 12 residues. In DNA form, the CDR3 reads TGCAGCACATGGGGACAGACCTACGAGCAGTACTTC. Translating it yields CSTWGQTYEQYF.

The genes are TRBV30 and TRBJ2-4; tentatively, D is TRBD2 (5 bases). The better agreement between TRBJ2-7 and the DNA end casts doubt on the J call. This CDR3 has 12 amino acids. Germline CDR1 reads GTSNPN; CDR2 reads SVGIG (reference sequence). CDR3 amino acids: CAWSNPGNEQYF. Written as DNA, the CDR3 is TGTGCCTGGAGTAATCCGGGGAACGAGCAGTACTTC.

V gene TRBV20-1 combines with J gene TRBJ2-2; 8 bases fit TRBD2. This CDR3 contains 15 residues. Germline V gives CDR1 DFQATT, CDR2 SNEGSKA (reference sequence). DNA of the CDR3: TGCAGGGGAGATCCGGGACTAGCGAACACCGGGGAGCTGTTTTTT. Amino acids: CRGDPGLANTGELFF.

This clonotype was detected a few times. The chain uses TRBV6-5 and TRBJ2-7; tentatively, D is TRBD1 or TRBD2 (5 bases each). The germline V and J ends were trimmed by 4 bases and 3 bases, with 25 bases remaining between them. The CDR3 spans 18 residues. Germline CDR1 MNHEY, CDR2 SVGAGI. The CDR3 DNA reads TGTGCCAGCAGTTCAACTGGGACGCCTTCAGACCCCCTCTACGAGCAGTACTTC. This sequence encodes CASSSTGTPSDPLYEQYF.

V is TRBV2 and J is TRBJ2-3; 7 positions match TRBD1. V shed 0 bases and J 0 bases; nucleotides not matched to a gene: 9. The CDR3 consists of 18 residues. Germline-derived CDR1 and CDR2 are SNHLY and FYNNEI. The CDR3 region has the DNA TGTGCCAGCAGTGAAGCGCTTCGGACAGGACCTAGCACAGATACGCAGTATTTT. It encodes CASSEALRTGPSTDTQYF.

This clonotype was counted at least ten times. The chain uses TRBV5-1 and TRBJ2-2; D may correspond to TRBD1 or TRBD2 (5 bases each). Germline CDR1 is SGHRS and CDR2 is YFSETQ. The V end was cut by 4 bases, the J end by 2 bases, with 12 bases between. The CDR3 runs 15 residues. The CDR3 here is CASSPRGSNTGELFF. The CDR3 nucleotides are TGCGCCAGCAGCCCGAGGGGTTCAAACACCGGGGAGCTGTTTTTT.

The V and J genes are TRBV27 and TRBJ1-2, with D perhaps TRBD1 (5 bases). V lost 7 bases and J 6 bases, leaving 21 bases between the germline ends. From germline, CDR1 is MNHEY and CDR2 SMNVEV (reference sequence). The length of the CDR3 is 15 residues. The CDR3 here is CASMAGPGRGNGYTF. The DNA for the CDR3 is TGTGCCAGCATGGCAGGGCCAGGGAGAGGTAATGGCTACACCTTC.

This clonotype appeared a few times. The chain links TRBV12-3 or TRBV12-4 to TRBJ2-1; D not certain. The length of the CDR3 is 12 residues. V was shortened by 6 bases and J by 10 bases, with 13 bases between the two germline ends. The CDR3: CASRSTIGEQFF. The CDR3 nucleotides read TGTGCCAGCAGATCCACGATCGGGGAGCAGTTCTTC.

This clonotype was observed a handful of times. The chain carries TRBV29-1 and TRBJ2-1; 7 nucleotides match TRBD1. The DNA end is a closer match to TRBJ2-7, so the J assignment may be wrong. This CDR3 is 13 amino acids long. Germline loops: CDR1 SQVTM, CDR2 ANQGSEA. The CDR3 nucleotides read TGCAGCTCCAGGGGGTTCCCCTACAATGAGCAGTACTTC. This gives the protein CSSRGFPYNEQYF.

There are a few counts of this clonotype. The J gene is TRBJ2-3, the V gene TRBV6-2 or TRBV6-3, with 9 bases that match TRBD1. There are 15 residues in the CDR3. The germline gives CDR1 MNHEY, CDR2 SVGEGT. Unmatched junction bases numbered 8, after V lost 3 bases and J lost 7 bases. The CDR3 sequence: CASSYGDRDSYTQYF. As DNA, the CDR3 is TGTGCCAGCAGTTATGGGGACAGGGATTCGTATACGCAGTATTTT.

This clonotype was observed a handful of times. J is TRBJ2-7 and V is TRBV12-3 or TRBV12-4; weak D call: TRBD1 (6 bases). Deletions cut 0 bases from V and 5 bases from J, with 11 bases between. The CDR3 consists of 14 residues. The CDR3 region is CASSLARGNDEQYF. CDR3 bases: TGTGCCAGCAGTTTAGCCAGGGGTAACGACGAGCAGTACTTC.

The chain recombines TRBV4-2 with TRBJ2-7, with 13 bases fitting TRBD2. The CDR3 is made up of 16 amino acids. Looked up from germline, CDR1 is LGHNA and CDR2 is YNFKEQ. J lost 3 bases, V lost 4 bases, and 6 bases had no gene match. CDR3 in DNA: TGTGCCAGCAGCCCTTTGACTAGCGGGGGGCTCTACGAGCAGTACTTC. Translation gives CASSPLTSGGLYEQYF.

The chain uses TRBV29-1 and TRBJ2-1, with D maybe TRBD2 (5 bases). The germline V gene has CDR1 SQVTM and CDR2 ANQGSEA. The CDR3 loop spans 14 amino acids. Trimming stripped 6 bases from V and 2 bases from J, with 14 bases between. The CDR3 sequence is CSVGSGTTYNEQFF. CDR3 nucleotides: TGCAGCGTAGGAAGCGGTACGACCTACAATGAGCAGTTCTTC.

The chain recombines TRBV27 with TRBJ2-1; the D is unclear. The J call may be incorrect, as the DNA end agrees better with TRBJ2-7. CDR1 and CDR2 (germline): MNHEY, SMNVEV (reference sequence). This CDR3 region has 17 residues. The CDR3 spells CASSLMCPLSSYNEQYF. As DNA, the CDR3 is TGTGCCAGCAGTTTAATGTGTCCGTTGAGCTCCTACAATGAGCAGTACTTC.

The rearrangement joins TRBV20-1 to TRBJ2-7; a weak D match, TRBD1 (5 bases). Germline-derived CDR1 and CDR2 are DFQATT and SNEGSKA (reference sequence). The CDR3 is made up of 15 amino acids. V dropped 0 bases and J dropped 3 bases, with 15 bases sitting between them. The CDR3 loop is CSARDLGLGDYEQYF. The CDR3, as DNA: TGCAGTGCTAGAGATCTTGGGCTAGGGGACTACGAGCAGTACTTC.

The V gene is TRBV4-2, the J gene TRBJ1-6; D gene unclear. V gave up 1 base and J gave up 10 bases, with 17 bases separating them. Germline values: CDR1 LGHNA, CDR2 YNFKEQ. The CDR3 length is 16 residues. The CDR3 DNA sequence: TGTGCCAGCAGCCAAGTGGAAGAGACCGTGGGCTCACCCCTCCACTTT. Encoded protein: CASSQVEETVGSPLHF.

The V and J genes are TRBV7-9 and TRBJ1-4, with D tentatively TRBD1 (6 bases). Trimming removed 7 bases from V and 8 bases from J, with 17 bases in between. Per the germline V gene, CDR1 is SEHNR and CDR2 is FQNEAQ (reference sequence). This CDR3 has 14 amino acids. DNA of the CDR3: TGTGCCAGCATCCCTCAGGGGAAGGGGGAAAAACTGTTTTTT. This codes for CASIPQGKGEKLFF.

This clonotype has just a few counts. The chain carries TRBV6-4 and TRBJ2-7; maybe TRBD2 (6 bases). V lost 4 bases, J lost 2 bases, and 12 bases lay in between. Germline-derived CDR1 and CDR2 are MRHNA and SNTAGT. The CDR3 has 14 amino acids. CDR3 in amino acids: CASSAQTGAYEQYF. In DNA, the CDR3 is TGTGCCAGCAGTGCCCAGACGGGGGCCTACGAGCAGTACTTC.

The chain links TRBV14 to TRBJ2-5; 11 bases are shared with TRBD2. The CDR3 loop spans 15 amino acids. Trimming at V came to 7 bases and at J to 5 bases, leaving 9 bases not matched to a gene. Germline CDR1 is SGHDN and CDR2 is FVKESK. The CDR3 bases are TGTGCCAGCACCCCGAGACTAGCGGGGAAGGAGACCCAGTACTTC. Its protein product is CASTPRLAGKETQYF.

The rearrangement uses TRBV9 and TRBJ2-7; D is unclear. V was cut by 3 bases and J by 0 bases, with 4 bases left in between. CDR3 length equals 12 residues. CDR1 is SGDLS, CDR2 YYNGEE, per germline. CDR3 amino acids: CASSGFSYEQYF. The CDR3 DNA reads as TGTGCCAGCAGCGGGTTCTCCTACGAGCAGTACTTC. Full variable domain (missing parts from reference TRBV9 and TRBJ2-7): DSGVTQTPKHLITATGQRVTLRCSPRSGDLSVYWYQQSLDQGLQFLIQYYNGEERAKGNILERFSAQQFPDLHSELNLSSLELGDSALYFCASSGFSYEQYFGPGTRLTVT.

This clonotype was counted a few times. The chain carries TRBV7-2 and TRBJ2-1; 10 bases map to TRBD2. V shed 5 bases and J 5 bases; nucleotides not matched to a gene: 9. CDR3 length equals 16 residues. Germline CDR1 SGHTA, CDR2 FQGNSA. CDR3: CASSALRLAGHNEQFF. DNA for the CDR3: TGTGCCAGCAGCGCCCTCAGACTAGCGGGCCACAATGAGCAGTTCTTC. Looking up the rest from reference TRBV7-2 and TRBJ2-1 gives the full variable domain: GAGVSQSPSNKVTEKGKDVELRCDPISGHTALYWYRQSLGQGLEFLIYFQGNSAPDKSGLPSDRFSAERTGGSVSTLTIQRTQQEDSAVYLCASSALRLAGHNEQFFGPGTRLTVL.

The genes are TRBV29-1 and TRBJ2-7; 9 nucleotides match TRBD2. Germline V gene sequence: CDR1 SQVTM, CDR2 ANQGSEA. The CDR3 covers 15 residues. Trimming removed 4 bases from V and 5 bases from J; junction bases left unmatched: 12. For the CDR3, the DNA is TGCAGCGTTGGGTATAGCGGGAGCCTTATTGACGAGCAGTACTTC. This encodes CSVGYSGSLIDEQYF.

The CDR3 region is CASSSSQTGYEQFF. The DNA of the CDR3 is TGTGCCAGCAGTTCCTCCCAGACAGGGTATGAGCAGTTCTTC. V usage is TRBV12-3 or TRBV12-4 and J usage is TRBJ2-1; 7 nucleotides agree with TRBD1. The CDR3 totals 14 residues. V was clipped by 4 bases and J by 8 bases; unmatched bases: 8.

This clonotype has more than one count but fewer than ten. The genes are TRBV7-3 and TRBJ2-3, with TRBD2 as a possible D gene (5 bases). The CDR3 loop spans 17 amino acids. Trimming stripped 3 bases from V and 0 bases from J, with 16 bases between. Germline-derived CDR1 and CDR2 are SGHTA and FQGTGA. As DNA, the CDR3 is TGTGCCAGCAGCTTTCGTGCTAGCCCCACTAGCACAGATACGCAGTATTTT. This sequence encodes CASSFRASPTSTDTQYF.

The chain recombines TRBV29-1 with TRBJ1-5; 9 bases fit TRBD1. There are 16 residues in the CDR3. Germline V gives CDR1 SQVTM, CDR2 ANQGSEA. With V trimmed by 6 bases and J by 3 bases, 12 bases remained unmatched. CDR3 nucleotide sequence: TGCAGCGTCTCAGCCGGGACAGGGAGCATCAATCAGCCCCAGCATTTT. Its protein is CSVSAGTGSINQPQHF.